This T cell receptor (beta chain) was identified during a study of T cell responses to AZD1222 COVID-19 vaccine. Whole-study findings and limits: Nearly half of unique spike-specific TCRs reportedly avoided B.1.351 and B.1.1.7 mutated regions. Baseline serology detected seropositivity in only six AZD1222 recipients. Spike-specific TCR breadth and depth grew following two AZD1222 doses. Clonal diversity was possibly underestimated, and white British individuals and females predominated among donors.

In the case of this clone: The antigen remains unidentified.

Trimming at V came to 0 bases and at J to 2 bases, leaving 3 bases not matched to a gene. This CDR3 has 17 amino acids. Germline CDR1 reads LGHNA; CDR2 reads YSLEER. Only in-frame clones appear in the TCRdb table, and some are missing; sequencing was by immunoSEQ multiplex PCR. The sample has about 140,000 clones; about 92% are singletons. Sequences were derived from peripheral blood, sampled on day 0 of MenACWY control vaccination. V usage is TRBV4-3 and J usage is TRBJ2-3; TRBD2 matches 12 bases. This sequence was found in an adult in good health. For the CDR3, the DNA is TGCGCCAGCAGCCAAGACCTAGCGGGGGGGCCCACAGATACGCAGTATTTT. Its protein is CASSQDLAGGPTDTQYF.